This is a list of T cell receptor beta chains from one sample in a study of T cells in Graves' hyperthyroidism and ophthalmopathy. TCRdb called the multiplex PCR reads again in MiXCR, with one record for every CDR3 protein. This table has about 250,000 distinct CDR3 sequences, around 24% appearing once. Material for sequencing was blood. Source of these receptors: a woman in her forties with Graves' ophthalmopathy. The CDR3 runs from the conserved cysteine through the conserved F or W. D genes are given only for firm matches. The size field is filled for only some rows; it gives once, few, many or a size class.

clone size: -
J gene: TRBJ2-7
V gene: TRBV28
D gene: -
CDR3 DNA: TGTGCCAGCAGCTCTCCATCCGGGCAGCAGTACTTC
CDR3 protein: CASSSPSGQQYF

clone size: many
J gene: TRBJ2-2
V gene: TRBV7-2
D gene: TRBD1
CDR3 DNA: TGTGCCAGCAGCTTGGCCCCAGGGACAGGCCCCACCGGGGAGCTGTTTTTT
CDR3 protein: CASSLAPGTGPTGELFF

clone size: many
J gene: TRBJ1-5
V gene: TRBV28
D gene: TRBD1
CDR3 DNA: TGTGCCAGCACCCTGGGACAGGGGATAAATCAGCCCCAGCATTTT
CDR3 protein: CASTLGQGINQPQHF

clone size: many
J gene: TRBJ1-1
V gene: TRBV20-1
D gene: -
CDR3 DNA: TGCAGTGCTATAAGGGGTAACACTGAAGCTTTCTTT
CDR3 protein: CSAIRGNTEAFF

clone size: many
J gene: TRBJ2-5
V gene: TRBV15
D gene: -
CDR3 DNA: TGTGCCACCAGCAGAGTGCCGTACCAAGAGACCCAGTACTTC
CDR3 protein: CATSRVPYQETQYF

clone size: -
J gene: TRBJ2-7
V gene: TRBV27
D gene: TRBD1
CDR3 DNA: TGTGCCAGCAGTTTTGGGGACAGCGCCTACGAGCAGTACTTC
CDR3 protein: CASSFGDSAYEQYF

clone size: many
J gene: TRBJ2-3
V gene: TRBV20-1
D gene: -
CDR3 DNA: TGCAGTGCTAGAGGGTTTGGGTACAGCACAGATACGCAGTATTTT
CDR3 protein: CSARGFGYSTDTQYF

clone size: many
J gene: TRBJ2-2
V gene: TRBV29-1
D gene: -
CDR3 DNA: TGCAGCGTTGAAGTTGGGGACACCGGGGAGCTGTTTTTT
CDR3 protein: CSVEVGDTGELFF

clone size: many
J gene: TRBJ1-3
V gene: TRBV2
D gene: -
CDR3 DNA: TGTGCCAGCACCCTGGACAGTTTAGGTGGAAACACCATATATTTT
CDR3 protein: CASTLDSLGGNTIYF

clone size: -
J gene: TRBJ1-1
V gene: TRBV29-1
D gene: TRBD1
CDR3 DNA: TGCAGCGTTGGACAGGGGTCGAACACTGAAGCTTTCTTT
CDR3 protein: CSVGQGSNTEAFF

clone size: -
J gene: TRBJ2-7
V gene: TRBV18
D gene: -
CDR3 DNA: TGTGCCAGCTCACCTAAGGGCAGCTACTACGAGCAGTACTTC
CDR3 protein: CASSPKGSYYEQYF

clone size: many
J gene: TRBJ1-1
V gene: TRBV6-2/TRBV6-3
D gene: -
CDR3 DNA: TGTGCCAGCAGTTACCCTTCGGACAGAAACACTGAAGCTTTCTTT
CDR3 protein: CASSYPSDRNTEAFF

clone size: -
J gene: TRBJ1-1
V gene: TRBV4-2
D gene: -
CDR3 DNA: TGTGCCAGCAGTCGAAGGGGTGTAACTGAAGCTTTCTTT
CDR3 protein: CASSRRGVTEAFF

clone size: many
J gene: TRBJ1-2
V gene: TRBV19
D gene: TRBD1
CDR3 DNA: TGTGCCAGTACCGGGACAGCGTTGGGCTATGGCTACACCTTC
CDR3 protein: CASTGTALGYGYTF

clone size: many
J gene: TRBJ2-7
V gene: TRBV28
D gene: TRBD2
CDR3 DNA: TGTGCCAGCAGCACCCCGACTAGCGGGCACTCCTACGAGCAGTACTTC
CDR3 protein: CASSTPTSGHSYEQYF

clone size: many
J gene: TRBJ1-1
V gene: TRBV6-5
D gene: -
CDR3 DNA: TGTGCCAGCAGTTACCAGGGGAAAGCTTTCTTT
CDR3 protein: CASSYQGKAFF

clone size: many
J gene: TRBJ1-5
V gene: TRBV28
D gene: TRBD1
CDR3 DNA: TGTGCCAGCAGTTTCGACGGGGTGAACAGGGGAGGAGTTCGCAATCAGCCCCAGCATTTT
CDR3 protein: CASSFDGVNRGGVRNQPQHF

clone size: many
J gene: TRBJ1-2
V gene: TRBV27
D gene: -
CDR3 DNA: TGTGCCAGCAGTTTTCCGGGTGCCTATGGCTACACCTTC
CDR3 protein: CASSFPGAYGYTF

clone size: many
J gene: TRBJ1-5
V gene: TRBV6-2/TRBV6-3
D gene: -
CDR3 DNA: TGTGCCAGCAGTTACCCGCCGGTCAATCAGCCCCAGCATTTT
CDR3 protein: CASSYPPVNQPQHF

clone size: many
J gene: TRBJ1-6
V gene: TRBV6-5
D gene: -
CDR3 DNA: TGTGCCAGCAGTTACTTGGGGGGCATCGATAATTCACCCCTCCACTTT
CDR3 protein: CASSYLGGIDNSPLHF

clone size: -
J gene: TRBJ2-7
V gene: TRBV6-1
D gene: TRBD1
CDR3 DNA: TGTGCCAGCAGAATTAGGACAGGGTGGGACGAGCAGTACTTC
CDR3 protein: CASRIRTGWDEQYF

clone size: once
J gene: TRBJ2-7
V gene: TRBV11-2
D gene: TRBD2
CDR3 DNA: TGTGCCAGCAGCTCTGTATCGAGGGGACTAAAATACGAGCAGTACTTC
CDR3 protein: CASSSVSRGLKYEQYF

clone size: many
J gene: TRBJ2-3
V gene: TRBV11-3
D gene: TRBD2
CDR3 DNA: TGTGCCAGCAGCTCCCTAGCGGGAGGGCGCACAGATACGCAGTATTTT
CDR3 protein: CASSSLAGGRTDTQYF

clone size: few
J gene: TRBJ2-5
V gene: TRBV3-1
D gene: -
CDR3 DNA: TGTGCCAGCAGCCAAGAGGGCCTGATCCAAGAGACCCAGTACTTC
CDR3 protein: CASSQEGLIQETQYF

clone size: many
J gene: TRBJ2-7
V gene: TRBV6-1
D gene: -
CDR3 DNA: TGTGCCAGCAGTGATGCCCGGGACGAGCAGTACTTC
CDR3 protein: CASSDARDEQYF

clone size: -
J gene: TRBJ2-7
V gene: TRBV6-5
D gene: TRBD1
CDR3 DNA: TGTGCCAGCAGTTCTCCCGGGACAGGGGTATACGAGCAGTACTTC
CDR3 protein: CASSSPGTGVYEQYF

clone size: -
J gene: TRBJ1-1
V gene: TRBV12-3/TRBV12-4
D gene: -
CDR3 DNA: TGTGCCAGCACCGACCCTGGGGGGCTGGGGAACACTGAAGCTTTCTTT
CDR3 protein: CASTDPGGLGNTEAFF

clone size: -
J gene: TRBJ1-2
V gene: TRBV29-1
D gene: -
CDR3 DNA: TGCAGCGTCCCGGCGGGGGATGGCTACACCTTC
CDR3 protein: CSVPAGDGYTF

clone size: -
J gene: TRBJ1-1
V gene: TRBV11-2
D gene: -
CDR3 DNA: TGTGCCAGCAGGCGAGTTGGGGGGTTGAACACTGAAGCTTTCTTT
CDR3 protein: CASRRVGGLNTEAFF

clone size: many
J gene: TRBJ1-5
V gene: TRBV5-1
D gene: -
CDR3 DNA: TGCGCCAGCAGCTTGGGGCAGGGAGGGAGCAATCAGCCCCAGCATTTT
CDR3 protein: CASSLGQGGSNQPQHF

clone size: many
J gene: TRBJ2-7
V gene: TRBV20-1
D gene: TRBD2
CDR3 DNA: TGCAGTGCTACTCTAGCGGGAGGGCGCTACGAGCAGTACTTC
CDR3 protein: CSATLAGGRYEQYF